This T cell receptor beta chain was obtained from a study of blood T cell repertoires in COVID-19. At the level of the study: Sample material is recorded as cDNA or gDNA derived from T cells, B-cell-depleted T cells, or PBMCs.

The CDR3 runs to 14 residues. Germline CDR1 is ENHRY and CDR2 is SYGVKD. The ends lost 10 bases at V and 0 bases at J; junction bases unmatched: 5. Produced via immunoSEQ multiplex PCR; TCRdb's table is partial and in-frame only. The repertoire holds 150,000 to 200,000 clones, with roughly nine tenths as singletons. V gene TRBV10-3 combines with J gene TRBJ2-1, with TRBD2 matching over 8 bases. Sequencing was performed on peripheral blood. The sequence was collected from a man aged 60-69 years with acute or convalescent COVID-19. This chain's CDR3 is CAKTSGSSYNEQFF. The CDR3 nucleotides are TGTGCCAAAACTAGCGGAAGCTCCTACAATGAGCAGTTCTTC.